This TCR beta chain comes out of a study of cytomegalovirus exposure and HLA in healthy donors. Study as a whole: Out of 350 to 400 genotyped donors, roughly 80% belonged to the Caucasian-associated ancestry cluster.

The PCR contained 60 Vbeta and 13 Jbeta primers. This table comes from immunoSEQ multiplex PCR, and its TCRdb copy is limited to in-frame clones, with some not included. The data show roughly 150,000 clones, roughly 83% seen once. Germline CDR1 SGHRS, CDR2 YFSETQ. The V gene lost 0 bases and the J gene lost 5 bases, with 9 bases spanning the gap. The CDR3 loop spans 14 amino acids. General study findings and limits: Rarity held for most TCR sequences, but there were some public TCRs that occurred in many donors. It was reported in a later analysis that an Asian-associated ancestry cluster showed fewer N-insertions than the roughly 660-donor mean.

This clone was observed a single time. What it recognizes is unknown. The TCR sequence derives from a boy between 2 and 10 years old in good health and CMV-seronegative. The chain combines TRBV5-1 with TRBJ2-1, with D uncertain. Sequences were obtained from PBMCs. The CDR3 loop is CASSLEFRNNEQFF. In DNA, the CDR3 is TGCGCCAGCAGCTTGGAATTCAGAAACAATGAGCAGTTCTTC. The full variable domain, completed using reference TRBV5-1 and TRBJ2-1, is KAGVTQTPRYLIKTRGQQVTLSCSPISGHRSVSWYQQTPGQGLQFLFEYFSETQRNKGNFPGRFSGRQFSNSRSEMNVSTLELGDSALYLCASSLEFRNNEQFFGPGTRLTVL.